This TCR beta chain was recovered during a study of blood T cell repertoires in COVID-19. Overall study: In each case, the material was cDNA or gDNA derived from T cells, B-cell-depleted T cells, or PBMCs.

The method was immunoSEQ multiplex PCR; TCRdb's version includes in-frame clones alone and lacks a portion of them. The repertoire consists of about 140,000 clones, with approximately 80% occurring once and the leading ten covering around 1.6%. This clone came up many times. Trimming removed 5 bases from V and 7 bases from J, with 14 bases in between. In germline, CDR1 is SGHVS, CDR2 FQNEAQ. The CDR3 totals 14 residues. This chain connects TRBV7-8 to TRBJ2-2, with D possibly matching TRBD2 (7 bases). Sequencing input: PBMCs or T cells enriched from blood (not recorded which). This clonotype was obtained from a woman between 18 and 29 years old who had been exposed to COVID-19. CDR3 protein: CASSPYGGLGELFF. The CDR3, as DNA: TGTGCCAGCAGCCCATACGGGGGGCTCGGGGAGCTGTTTTTT.